These T cell receptor beta chains were read from a single sample in a study of shared clonotypes between healthy human individuals. Method: immunoSEQ multiplex PCR; TCRdb's copy keeps in-frame clones and lacks some. This sample has roughly 570,000 clones, with roughly 98% found just once. Sequencing was carried out using naive CD8+ T cells sorted from blood. The receptors were gathered from a man aged 30 to 45 in good health. Both conserved end residues are part of each CDR3. The D gene is left open where the match is weak. Expanded clones get a size class; other rows say once, few or many, or leave the size out.

clone size,CDR3 length,J gene,D gene,V gene,CDR3 protein,CDR3 DNA
once,17,TRBJ2-1,TRBD2,TRBV9,CASSVANSGLTYNEQFF,TGTGCCAGCAGCGTAGCTAATTCGGGACTAACCTACAATGAGCAGTTCTTC
.,16,TRBJ2-3,.,TRBV2,CASSEATVFSTDTQYF,TGTGCCAGCAGTGAAGCGACGGTCTTTAGCACAGATACGCAGTATTTT
.,16,TRBJ2-7,TRBD2,TRBV27,CASSPTTGLAPTEQYF,TGTGCCAGCAGTCCCACAACGGGACTAGCTCCCACCGAGCAGTACTTC
once,15,TRBJ1-3,.,TRBV6-5,CASSYTGSSGNTIYF,TGTGCCAGCAGTTACACCGGGAGCTCTGGAAACACCATATATTTT
.,12,TRBJ2-1,.,TRBV15,CATSLTGYEQFF,TGTGCCACCAGCCTTACGGGGTATGAGCAGTTCTTC
.,14,TRBJ1-2,.,TRBV9,CASSAGGGILSYTF,TGTGCCAGCAGCGCTGGTGGGGGGATTCTTAGCTACACCTTC
.,17,TRBJ2-7,.,TRBV28,CASSLLVAGTPTYEQYF,TGTGCCAGCAGTTTATTAGTAGCCGGTACGCCAACCTACGAGCAGTACTTC
once,15,TRBJ1-3,.,TRBV28,CASSLNRFSGNTIYF,TGTGCCAGCAGTTTAAACAGATTCTCTGGAAACACCATATATTTT
.,15,TRBJ2-5,TRBD2,TRBV25-1,CASMGAGGTEETQYF,TGTGCCAGCATGGGAGCGGGAGGTACCGAAGAGACCCAGTACTTC
.,12,TRBJ2-2,.,TRBV7-9,CALAWGTGELFF,TGTGCCTTGGCTTGGGGCACCGGGGAGCTGTTTTTT
.,14,TRBJ2-7,TRBD2,TRBV27,CASGGLAGEDEQYF,TGTGCCAGCGGAGGACTAGCGGGAGAGGACGAGCAGTACTTC
.,16,TRBJ1-2,TRBD1,TRBV6-4,CASSDSMSGGVYGYTF,TGTGCCAGCAGTGACTCGATGTCAGGGGGCGTCTATGGCTACACCTTC